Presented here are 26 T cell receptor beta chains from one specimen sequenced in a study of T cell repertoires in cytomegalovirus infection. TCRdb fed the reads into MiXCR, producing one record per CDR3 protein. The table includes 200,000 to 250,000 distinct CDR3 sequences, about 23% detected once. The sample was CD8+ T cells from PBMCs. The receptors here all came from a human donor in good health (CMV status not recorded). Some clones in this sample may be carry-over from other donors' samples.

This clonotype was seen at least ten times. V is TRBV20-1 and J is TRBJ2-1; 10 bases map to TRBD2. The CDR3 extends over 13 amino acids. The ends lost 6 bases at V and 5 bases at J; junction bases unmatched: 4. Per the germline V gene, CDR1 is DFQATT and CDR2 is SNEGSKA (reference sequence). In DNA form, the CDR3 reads TGCAGTGCCACCGGGACTAGCGACAATGAGCAGTTCTTC. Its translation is CSATGTSDNEQFF.

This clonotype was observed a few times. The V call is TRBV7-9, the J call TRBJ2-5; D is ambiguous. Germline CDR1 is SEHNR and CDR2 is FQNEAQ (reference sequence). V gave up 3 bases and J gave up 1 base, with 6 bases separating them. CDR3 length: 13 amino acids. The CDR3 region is CASSFVLQETQYF. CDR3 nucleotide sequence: TGTGCCAGCAGCTTCGTCCTCCAAGAGACCCAGTACTTC.

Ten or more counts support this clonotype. CDR3 amino acids: CASSQEAGYTF. The DNA of the CDR3 is TGTGCCAGCAGTCAGGAGGCTGGCTACACCTTC. The rearrangement uses TRBV6-6 and TRBJ1-2; D remains unclear. V lost 5 bases and J 7 bases, leaving 8 bases between the germline ends. The CDR3 is 11 amino acids. CDR1 and CDR2 from the germline V gene are MNHNY and SVGAGI (reference sequence).

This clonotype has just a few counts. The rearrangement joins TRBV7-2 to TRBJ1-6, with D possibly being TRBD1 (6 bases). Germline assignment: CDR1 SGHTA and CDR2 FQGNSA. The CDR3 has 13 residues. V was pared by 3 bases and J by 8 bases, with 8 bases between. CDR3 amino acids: CASSLDSYSPLHF. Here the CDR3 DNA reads TGTGCCAGCAGCTTGGACAGTTATTCACCCCTCCACTTT. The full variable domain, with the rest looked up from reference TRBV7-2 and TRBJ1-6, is GAGVSQSPSNKVTEKGKDVELRCDPISGHTALYWYRQSLGQGLEFLIYFQGNSAPDKSGLPSDRFSAERTGGSVSTLTIQRTQQEDSAVYLCASSLDSYSPLHFGNGTRLTVT.

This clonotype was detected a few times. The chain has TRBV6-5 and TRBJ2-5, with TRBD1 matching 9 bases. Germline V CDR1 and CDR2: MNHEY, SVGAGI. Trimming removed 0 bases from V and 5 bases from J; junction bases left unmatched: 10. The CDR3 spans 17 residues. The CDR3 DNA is TGTGCCAGCAGTTACTCCCTGGACAGGGGAGGGAGGGAGACCCAGTACTTC. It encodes CASSYSLDRGGRETQYF.

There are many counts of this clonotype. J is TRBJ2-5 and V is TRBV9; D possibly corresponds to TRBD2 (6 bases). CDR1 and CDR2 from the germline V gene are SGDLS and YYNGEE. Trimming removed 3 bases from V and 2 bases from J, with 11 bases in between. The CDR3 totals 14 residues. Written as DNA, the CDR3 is TGTGCCAGCAGCGCAAGACTAGGGCAAGAGACCCAGTACTTC. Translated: CASSARLGQETQYF.

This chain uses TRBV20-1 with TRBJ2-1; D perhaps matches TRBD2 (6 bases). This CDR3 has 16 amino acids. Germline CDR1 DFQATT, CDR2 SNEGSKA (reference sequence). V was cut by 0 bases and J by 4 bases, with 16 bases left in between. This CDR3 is CSARDRGTAWYNEQFF. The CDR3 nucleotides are TGCAGTGCTAGAGATCGGGGGACTGCTTGGTACAATGAGCAGTTCTTC.

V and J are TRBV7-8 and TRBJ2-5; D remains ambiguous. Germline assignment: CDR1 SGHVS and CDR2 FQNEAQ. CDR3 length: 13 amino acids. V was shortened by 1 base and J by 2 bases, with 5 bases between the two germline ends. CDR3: CASSLDGQETQYF. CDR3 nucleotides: TGTGCCAGCAGCTTAGATGGGCAAGAGACCCAGTACTTC.

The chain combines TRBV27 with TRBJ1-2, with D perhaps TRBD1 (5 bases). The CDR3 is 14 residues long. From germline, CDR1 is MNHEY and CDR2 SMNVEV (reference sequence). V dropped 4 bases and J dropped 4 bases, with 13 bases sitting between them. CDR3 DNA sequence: TGTGCCAGCAGTTCAACCGGACAAGTCTATGGCTACACCTTC. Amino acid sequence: CASSSTGQVYGYTF.

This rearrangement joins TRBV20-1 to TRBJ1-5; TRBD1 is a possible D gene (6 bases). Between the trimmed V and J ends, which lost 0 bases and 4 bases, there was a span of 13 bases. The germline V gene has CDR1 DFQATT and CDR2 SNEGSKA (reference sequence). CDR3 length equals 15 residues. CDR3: CSARDPGADNQPQHF. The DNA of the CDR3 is TGCAGTGCTAGAGATCCAGGGGCCGATAATCAGCCCCAGCATTTT.

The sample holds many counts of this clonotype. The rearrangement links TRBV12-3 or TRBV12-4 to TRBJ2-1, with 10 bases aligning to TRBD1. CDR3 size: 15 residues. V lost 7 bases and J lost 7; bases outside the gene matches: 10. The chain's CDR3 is CASTGDRGRKNEQFF. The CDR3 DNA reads TGTGCCAGCACCGGGGACAGGGGCAGGAAGAATGAGCAGTTCTTC.

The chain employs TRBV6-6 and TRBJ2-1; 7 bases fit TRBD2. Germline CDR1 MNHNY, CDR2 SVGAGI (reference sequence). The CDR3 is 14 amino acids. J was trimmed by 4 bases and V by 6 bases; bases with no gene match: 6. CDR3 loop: CASSPGGVYNEQFF. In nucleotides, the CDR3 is TGTGCCAGCAGCCCGGGGGGAGTATACAATGAGCAGTTCTTC.

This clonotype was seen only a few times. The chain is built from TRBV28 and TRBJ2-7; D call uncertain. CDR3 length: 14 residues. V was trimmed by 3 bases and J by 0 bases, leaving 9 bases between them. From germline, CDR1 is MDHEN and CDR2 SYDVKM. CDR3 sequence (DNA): TGTGCCAGCAGTTTTACGCCTAGCTCCTACGAGCAGTACTTC. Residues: CASSFTPSSYEQYF.

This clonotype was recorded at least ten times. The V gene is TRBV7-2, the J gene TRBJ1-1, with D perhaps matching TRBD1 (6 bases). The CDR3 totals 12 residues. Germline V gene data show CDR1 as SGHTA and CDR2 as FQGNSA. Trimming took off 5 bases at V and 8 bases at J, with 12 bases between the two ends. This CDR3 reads CASSLRTDEAFF. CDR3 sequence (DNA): TGTGCCAGCAGCCTGCGGACAGACGAAGCTTTCTTT.

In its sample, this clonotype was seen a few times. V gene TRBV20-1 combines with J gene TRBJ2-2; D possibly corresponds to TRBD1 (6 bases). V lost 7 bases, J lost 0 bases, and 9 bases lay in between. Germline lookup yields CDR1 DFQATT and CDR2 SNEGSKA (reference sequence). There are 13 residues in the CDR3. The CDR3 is CSVGGPNTGELFF. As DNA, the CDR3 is TGCAGTGTTGGGGGCCCGAACACCGGGGAGCTGTTTTTT.

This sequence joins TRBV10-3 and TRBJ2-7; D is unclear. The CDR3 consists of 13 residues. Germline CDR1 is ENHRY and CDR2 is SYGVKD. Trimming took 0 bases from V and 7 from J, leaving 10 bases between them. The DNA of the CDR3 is TGTGCCATCAGTGAGTCGAGCCCCCCAGAGCAGTACTTC. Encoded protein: CAISESSPPEQYF.

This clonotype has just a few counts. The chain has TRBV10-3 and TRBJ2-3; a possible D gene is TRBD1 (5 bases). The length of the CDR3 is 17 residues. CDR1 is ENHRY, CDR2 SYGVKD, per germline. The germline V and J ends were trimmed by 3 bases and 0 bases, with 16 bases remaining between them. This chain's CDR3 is CAISEGPQVSSTDTQYF. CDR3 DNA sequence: TGTGCCATCAGTGAAGGGCCACAGGTCTCTAGCACAGATACGCAGTATTTT.

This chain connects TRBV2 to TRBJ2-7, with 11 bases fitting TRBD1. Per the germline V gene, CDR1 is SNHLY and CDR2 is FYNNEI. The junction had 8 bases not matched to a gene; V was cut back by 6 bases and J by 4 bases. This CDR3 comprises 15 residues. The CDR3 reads CASSHRDRGIYEQYF. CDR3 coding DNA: TGTGCCAGCAGCCACCGGGACAGGGGGATATACGAGCAGTACTTC.

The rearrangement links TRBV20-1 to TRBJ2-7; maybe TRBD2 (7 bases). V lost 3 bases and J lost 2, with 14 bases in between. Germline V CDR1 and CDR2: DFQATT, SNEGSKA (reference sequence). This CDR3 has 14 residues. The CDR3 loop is CSASLGGVAYEQYF. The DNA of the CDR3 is TGCAGTGCTAGCCTAGGGGGGGTCGCCTACGAGCAGTACTTC.

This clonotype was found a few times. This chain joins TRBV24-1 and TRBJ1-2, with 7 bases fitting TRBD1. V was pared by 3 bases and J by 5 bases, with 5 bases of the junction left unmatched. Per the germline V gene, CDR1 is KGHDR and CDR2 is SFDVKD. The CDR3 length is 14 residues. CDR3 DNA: TGTGCCACCAGTGATCCGATACAGGGGTATGGCTACACCTTC. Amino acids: CATSDPIQGYGYTF.

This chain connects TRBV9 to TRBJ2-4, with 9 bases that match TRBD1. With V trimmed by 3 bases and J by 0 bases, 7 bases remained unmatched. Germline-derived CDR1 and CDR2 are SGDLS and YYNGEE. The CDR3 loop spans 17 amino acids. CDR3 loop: CASSGAGQGLAKNIQYF. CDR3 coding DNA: TGTGCCAGCAGCGGAGCGGGACAGGGCTTAGCCAAAAACATTCAGTACTTC.

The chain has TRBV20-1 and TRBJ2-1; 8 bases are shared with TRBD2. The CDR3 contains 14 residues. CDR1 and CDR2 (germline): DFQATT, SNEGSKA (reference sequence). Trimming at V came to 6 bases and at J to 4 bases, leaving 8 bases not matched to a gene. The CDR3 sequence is CSAPPGGRYNEQFF. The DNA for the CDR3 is TGCAGTGCCCCCCCGGGGGGGAGATACAATGAGCAGTTCTTC.

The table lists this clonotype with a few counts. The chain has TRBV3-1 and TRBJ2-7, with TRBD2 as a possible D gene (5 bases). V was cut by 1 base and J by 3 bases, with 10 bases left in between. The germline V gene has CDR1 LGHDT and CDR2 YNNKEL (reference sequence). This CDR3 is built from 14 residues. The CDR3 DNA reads TGTGCCAGCAGCCAAGTCAGCGGCAGCTACGAGCAGTACTTC. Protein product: CASSQVSGSYEQYF.

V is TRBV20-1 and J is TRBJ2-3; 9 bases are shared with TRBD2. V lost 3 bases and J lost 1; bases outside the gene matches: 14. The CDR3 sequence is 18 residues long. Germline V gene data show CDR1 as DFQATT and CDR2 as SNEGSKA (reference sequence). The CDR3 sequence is CSASPRQRGVLGTDTQYF. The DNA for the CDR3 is TGCAGTGCTAGCCCCCGGCAGCGGGGGGTTCTGGGCACAGATACGCAGTATTTT.

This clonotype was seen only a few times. CDR3 in amino acids: CASSSDRSANYGYTF. In DNA, the CDR3 is TGTGCCAGCAGTTCGGACAGGTCAGCTAACTATGGCTACACCTTC. The chain employs TRBV12-3 or TRBV12-4 and TRBJ1-2; 7 bases are shared with TRBD1. V lost 4 bases to trimming and J lost 0 bases; unmatched junction nucleotides: 5. This CDR3 is built from 15 residues.

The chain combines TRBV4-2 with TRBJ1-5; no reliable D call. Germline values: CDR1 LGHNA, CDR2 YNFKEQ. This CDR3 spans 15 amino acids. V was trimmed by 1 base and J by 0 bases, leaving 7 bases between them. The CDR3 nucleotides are TGTGCCAGCAGCCAAGCTGTTGATAGCAATCAGCCCCAGCATTTT. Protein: CASSQAVDSNQPQHF.